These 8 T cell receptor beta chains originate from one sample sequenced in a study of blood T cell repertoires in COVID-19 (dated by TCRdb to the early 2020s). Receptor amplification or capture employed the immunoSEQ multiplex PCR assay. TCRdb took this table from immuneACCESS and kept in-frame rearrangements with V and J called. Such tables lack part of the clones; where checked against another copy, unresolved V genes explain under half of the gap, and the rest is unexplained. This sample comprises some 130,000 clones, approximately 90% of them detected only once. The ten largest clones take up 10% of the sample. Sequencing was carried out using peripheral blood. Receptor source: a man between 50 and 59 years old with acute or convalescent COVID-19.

The CDR3 DNA follows: TGTGCCAGCAGCATCAGGGGGGCCACTGAAGCTTTCTTT. It encodes CASSIRGATEAFF. The chain links TRBV6-5 to TRBJ1-1; 7 positions agree with TRBD1. Unmatched junction bases numbered 5, after V lost 6 bases and J lost 4 bases. The CDR3 extends over 13 amino acids. The germline V gene encodes CDR1 MNHEY and CDR2 SVGAGI.

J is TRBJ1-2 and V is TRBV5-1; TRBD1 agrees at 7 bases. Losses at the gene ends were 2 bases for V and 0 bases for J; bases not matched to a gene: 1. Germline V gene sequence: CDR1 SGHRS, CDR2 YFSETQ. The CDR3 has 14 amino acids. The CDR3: CASSFDRANYGYTF. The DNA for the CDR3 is TGCGCCAGCAGCTTTGACAGGGCTAACTATGGCTACACCTTC.

Here the CDR3 reads CASSRRGPGSSYNEQFF. CDR3 nucleotide sequence: TGTGCCAGCAGCCGACGAGGGCCGGGGAGCTCCTACAATGAGCAGTTCTTC. This chain uses TRBV5-6 with TRBJ2-1, with D possibly matching TRBD2 (5 bases). Germline values: CDR1 SGHDT, CDR2 YYEEEE. The CDR3 spans 17 residues. The germline V and J ends were trimmed by 4 bases and 0 bases, with 17 bases remaining between them.

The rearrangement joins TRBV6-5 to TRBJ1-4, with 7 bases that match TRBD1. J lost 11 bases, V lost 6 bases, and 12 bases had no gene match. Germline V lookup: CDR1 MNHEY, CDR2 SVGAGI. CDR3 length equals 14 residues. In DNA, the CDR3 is TGTGCCAGCAGACCCGACAGGGTCGGTACGAAACTGTTTTTT. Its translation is CASRPDRVGTKLFF.

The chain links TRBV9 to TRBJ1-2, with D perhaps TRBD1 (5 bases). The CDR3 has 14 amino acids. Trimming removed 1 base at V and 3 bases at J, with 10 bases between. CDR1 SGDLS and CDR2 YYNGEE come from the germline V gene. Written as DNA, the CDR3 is TGTGCCAGCAGCGTAACCGACAGCTACTATGGCTACACCTTC. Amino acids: CASSVTDSYYGYTF.

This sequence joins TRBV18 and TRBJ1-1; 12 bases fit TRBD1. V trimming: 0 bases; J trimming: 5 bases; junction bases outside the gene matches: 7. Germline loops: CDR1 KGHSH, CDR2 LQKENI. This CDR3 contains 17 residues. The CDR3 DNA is TGTGCCAGCTCACCACCGGGACAGGGGGCGAAGGTGACTGAAGCTTTCTTT. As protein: CASSPPGQGAKVTEAFF.

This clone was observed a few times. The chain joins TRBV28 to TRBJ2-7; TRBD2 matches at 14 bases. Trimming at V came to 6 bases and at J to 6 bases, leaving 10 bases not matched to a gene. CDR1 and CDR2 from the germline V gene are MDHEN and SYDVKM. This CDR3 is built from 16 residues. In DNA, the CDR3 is TGTGCCAGCAGCCTGGGACTAGCGGGAGCGGGAGGCGAGCAGTACTTC. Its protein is CASSLGLAGAGGEQYF.

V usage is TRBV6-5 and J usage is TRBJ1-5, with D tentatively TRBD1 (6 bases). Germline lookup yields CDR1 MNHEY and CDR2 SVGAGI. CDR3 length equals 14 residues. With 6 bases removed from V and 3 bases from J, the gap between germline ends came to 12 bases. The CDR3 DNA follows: TGTGCCAGCAGGCTGACAGGAGACAATCAGCCCCAGCATTTT. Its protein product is CASRLTGDNQPQHF.